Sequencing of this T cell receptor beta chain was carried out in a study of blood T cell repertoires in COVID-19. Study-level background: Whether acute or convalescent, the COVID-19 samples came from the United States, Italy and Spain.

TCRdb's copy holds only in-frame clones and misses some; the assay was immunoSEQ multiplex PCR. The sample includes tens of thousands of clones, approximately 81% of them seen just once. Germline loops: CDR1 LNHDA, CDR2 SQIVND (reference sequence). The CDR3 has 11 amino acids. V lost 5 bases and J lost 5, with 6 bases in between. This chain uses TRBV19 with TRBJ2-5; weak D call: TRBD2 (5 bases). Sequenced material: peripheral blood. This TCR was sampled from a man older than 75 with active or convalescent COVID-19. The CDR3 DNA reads TGTGCCAGTAGTCGAGGGGAGACCCAGTACTTC. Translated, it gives CASSRGETQYF.